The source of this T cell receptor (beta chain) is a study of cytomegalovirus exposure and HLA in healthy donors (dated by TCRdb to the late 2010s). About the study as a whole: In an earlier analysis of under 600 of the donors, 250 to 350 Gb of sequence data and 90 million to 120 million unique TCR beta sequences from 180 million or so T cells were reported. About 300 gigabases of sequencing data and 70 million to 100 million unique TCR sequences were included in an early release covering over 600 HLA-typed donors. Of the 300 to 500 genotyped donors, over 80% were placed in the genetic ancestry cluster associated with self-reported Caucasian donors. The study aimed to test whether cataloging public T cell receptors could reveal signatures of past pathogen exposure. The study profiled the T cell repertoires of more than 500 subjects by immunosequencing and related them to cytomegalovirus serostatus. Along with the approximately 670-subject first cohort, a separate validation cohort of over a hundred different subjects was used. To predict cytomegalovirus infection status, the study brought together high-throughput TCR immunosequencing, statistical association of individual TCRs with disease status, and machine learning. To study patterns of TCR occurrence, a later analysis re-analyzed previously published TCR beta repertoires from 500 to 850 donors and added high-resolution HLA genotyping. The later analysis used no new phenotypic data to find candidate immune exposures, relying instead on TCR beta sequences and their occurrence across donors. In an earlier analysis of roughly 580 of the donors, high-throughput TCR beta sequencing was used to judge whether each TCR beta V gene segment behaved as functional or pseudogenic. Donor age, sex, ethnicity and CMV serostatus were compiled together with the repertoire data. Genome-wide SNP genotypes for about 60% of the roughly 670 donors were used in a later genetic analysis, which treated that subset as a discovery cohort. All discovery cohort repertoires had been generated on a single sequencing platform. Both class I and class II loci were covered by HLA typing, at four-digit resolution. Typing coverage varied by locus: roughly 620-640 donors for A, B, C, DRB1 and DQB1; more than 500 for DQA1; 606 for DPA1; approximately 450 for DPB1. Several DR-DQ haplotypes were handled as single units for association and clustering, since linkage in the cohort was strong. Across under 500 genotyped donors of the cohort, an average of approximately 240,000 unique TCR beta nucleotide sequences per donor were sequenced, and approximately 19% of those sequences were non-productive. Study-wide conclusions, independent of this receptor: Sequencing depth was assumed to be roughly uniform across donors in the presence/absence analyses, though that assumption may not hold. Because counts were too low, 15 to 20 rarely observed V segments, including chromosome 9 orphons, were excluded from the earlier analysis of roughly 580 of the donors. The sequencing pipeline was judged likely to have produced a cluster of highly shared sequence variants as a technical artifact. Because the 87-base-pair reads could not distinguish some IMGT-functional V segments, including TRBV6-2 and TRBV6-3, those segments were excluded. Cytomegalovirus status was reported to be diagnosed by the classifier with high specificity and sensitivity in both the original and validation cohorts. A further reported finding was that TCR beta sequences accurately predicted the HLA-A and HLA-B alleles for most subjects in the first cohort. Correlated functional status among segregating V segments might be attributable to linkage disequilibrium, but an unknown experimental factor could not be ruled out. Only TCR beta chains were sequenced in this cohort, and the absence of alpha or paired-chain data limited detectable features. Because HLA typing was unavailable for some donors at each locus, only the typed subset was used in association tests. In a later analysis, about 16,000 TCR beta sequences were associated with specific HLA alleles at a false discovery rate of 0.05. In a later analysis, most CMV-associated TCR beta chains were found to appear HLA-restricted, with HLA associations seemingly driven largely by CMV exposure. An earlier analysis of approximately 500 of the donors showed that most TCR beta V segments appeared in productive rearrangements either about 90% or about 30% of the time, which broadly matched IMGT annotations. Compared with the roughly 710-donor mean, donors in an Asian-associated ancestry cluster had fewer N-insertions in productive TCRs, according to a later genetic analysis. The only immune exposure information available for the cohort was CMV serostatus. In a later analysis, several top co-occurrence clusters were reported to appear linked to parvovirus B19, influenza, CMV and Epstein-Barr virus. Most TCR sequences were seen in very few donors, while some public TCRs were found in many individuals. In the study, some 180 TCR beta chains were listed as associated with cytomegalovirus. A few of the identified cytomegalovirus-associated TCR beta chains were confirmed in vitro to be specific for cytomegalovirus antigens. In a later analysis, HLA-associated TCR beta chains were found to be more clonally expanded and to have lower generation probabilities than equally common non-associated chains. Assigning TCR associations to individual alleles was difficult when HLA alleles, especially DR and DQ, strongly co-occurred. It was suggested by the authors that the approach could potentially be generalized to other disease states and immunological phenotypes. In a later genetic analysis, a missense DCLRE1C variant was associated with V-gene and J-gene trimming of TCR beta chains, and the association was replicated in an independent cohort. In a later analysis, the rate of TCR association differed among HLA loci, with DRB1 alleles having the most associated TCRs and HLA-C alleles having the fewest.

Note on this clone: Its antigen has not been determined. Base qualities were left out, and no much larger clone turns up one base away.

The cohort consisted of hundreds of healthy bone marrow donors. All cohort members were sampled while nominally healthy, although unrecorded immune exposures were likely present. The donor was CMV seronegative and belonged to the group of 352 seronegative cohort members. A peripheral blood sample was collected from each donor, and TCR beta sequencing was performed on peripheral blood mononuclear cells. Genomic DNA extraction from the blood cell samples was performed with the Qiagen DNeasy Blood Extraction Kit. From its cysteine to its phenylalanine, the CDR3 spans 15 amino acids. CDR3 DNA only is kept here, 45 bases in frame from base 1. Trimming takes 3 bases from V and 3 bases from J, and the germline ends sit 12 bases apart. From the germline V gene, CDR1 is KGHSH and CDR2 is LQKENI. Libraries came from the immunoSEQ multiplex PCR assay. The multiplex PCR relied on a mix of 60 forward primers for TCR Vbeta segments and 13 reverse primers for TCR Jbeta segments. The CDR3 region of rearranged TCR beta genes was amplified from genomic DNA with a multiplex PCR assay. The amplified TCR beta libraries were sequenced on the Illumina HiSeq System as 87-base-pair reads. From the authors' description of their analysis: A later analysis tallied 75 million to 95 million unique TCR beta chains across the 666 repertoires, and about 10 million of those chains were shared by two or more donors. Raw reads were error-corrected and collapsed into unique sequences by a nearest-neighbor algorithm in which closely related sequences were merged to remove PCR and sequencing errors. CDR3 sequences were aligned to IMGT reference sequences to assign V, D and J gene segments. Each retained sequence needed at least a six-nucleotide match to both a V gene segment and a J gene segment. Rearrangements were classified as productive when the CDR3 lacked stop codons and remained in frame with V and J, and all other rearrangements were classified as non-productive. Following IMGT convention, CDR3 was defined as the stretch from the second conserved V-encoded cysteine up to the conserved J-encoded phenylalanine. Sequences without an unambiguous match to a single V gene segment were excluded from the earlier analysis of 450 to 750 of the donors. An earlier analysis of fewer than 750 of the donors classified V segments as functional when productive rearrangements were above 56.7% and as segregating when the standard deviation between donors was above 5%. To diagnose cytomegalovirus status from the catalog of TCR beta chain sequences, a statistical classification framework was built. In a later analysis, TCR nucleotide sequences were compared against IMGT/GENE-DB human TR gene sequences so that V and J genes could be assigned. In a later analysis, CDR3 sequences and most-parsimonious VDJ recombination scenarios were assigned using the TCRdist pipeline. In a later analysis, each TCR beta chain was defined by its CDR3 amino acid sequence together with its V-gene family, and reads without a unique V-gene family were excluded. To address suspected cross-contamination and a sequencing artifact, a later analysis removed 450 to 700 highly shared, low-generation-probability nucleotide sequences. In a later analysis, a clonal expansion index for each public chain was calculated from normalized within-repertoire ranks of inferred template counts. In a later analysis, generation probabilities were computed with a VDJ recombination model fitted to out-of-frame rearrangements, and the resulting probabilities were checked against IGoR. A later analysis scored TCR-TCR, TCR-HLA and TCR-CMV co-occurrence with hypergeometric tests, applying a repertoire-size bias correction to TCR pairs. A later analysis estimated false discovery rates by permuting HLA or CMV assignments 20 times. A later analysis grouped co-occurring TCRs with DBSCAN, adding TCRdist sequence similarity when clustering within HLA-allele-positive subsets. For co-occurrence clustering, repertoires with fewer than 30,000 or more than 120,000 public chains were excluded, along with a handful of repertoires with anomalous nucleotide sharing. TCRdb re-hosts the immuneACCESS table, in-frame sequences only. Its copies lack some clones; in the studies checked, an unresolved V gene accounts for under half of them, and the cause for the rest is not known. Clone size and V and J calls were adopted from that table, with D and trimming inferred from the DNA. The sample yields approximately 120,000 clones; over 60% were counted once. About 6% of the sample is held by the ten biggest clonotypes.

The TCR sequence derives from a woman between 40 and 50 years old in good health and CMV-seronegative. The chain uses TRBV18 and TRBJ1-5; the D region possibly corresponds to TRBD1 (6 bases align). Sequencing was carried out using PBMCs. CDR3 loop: CASSPAGVDNQPQHF. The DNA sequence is TGTGCCAGCTCACCCGCAGGGGTTGACAATCAGCCCCAGCATTTT.